This is a list of T cell receptor beta chains from one sample in a study of blood T cells in healthy people across ages. MiXCR was run by TCRdb on the 5' RACE reads, yielding one entry per CDR3 protein. The top ten hold 7.7% of the sample, which has about 1.7 million distinct CDR3 sequences, about 30% seen once. The sample taken for sequencing was blood. These receptors came from a woman in her thirties in good health. Each CDR3 is given with its conserved first and last residue. A D gene is named only where the DNA matches it firmly. Part of the rows lack a size; the others show once, few, many or a class for expanded clones.

j_call v_call d_call clone_size cdr3_aa cdr3_nt
TRBJ1-2 TRBV10-2 - - CASSEPLGSYGYTF TGCGCCAGCAGTGAGCCGCTCGGTTCCTATGGCTACACCTTC
TRBJ2-4 TRBV6-5 TRBD1 - CASSSPGTAAKNIQYF TGTGCCAGCAGTTCACCAGGGACAGCAGCCAAAAACATTCAGTACTTC
TRBJ2-7 TRBV2 - few CASRQAGSYEQYF TGTGCCAGCAGGCAGGCCGGATCCTACGAGCAGTACTTC
TRBJ2-7 TRBV7-9 TRBD2 - CAASQGGSTYEQYF TGTGCCGCTTCCCAGGGCGGGAGTACCTACGAGCAGTACTTC
TRBJ2-5 TRBV12-3/TRBV12-4 TRBD1 few CASSWTGVGEYF TGTGCCAGCAGTTGGACAGGGGTAGGGGAGTACTTC
TRBJ2-1 TRBV9 TRBD2 few CASSVGTSGSHEQFF TGTGCCAGCAGCGTAGGGACTAGCGGGAGCCATGAGCAGTTCTTC
TRBJ2-7 TRBV5-1 - many CASSLARGREQYF TGCGCCAGCAGCTTGGCGCGGGGACGGGAGCAGTACTTC
TRBJ1-1 TRBV29-1 - - CSVGRRRGNTEAFF TGCAGCGTTGGGAGGAGAAGGGGGAACACTGAAGCTTTCTTT
TRBJ2-7 TRBV11-2 - few CASGGGPTYEQYF TGTGCCAGCGGGGGGGGCCCAACCTACGAGCAGTACTTC
TRBJ2-1 TRBV6-5 - many CASRSSSYNEQFF TGTGCCAGCAGGTCGAGCTCCTACAATGAGCAGTTCTTC
TRBJ2-6 TRBV11-2 TRBD1 - CASSTLGGQGFSGANVLTF TGTGCCAGCAGCACTTTAGGAGGACAGGGATTTTCCGGGGCCAACGTCCTGACTTTC
TRBJ1-2 TRBV20-1 - - CSARSGYGYTF TGCAGTGCTAGGTCTGGATATGGCTACACCTTC
TRBJ2-1 TRBV6-2/TRBV6-3 - many CASSATIGEQFF TGTGCCAGCAGTGCCACCATAGGGGAGCAGTTCTTC
TRBJ2-7 TRBV19 TRBD2 - CASSTSVSNYEQYF TGTGCCAGTAGCACTAGCGTCTCGAACTACGAGCAGTACTTC
TRBJ2-5 TRBV5-1 - - CASSLETGTDLGEQYF TGCGCCAGCAGCTTGGAGACCGGGACGGATCTTGGAGAGCAGTACTTC
TRBJ2-7 TRBV7-9 TRBD1 - CASSWTGAEVQYF TGTGCCAGCAGTTGGACAGGGGCCGAGGTCCAGTACTTC
TRBJ2-7 TRBV20-1 TRBD2 - CSDGLAVTYEQYF TGCAGTGATGGGCTAGCGGTAACCTACGAGCAGTACTTC
TRBJ2-5 TRBV12-3/TRBV12-4 TRBD2 - CASTKGGGVLGETQYF TGTGCCAGCACCAAAGGCGGGGGGGTATTGGGAGAGACCCAGTACTTC
TRBJ2-5 TRBV20-1 - few CSASRQAEQYF TGCAGTGCTAGTAGACAGGCTGAGCAGTACTTC
TRBJ2-5 TRBV29-1 - many CSVGPRQQETQYF TGCAGCGTTGGTCCGAGACAGCAAGAGACCCAGTACTTC
TRBJ2-1 TRBV25-1 - - CASSDPPSTTETNEQFF TGTGCCAGCAGTGACCCGCCCTCAACTACGGAGACTAATGAGCAGTTCTTC
TRBJ2-3 TRBV5-6 - - CASSSLDRATQYF TGTGCCAGCAGCTCTCTCGATCGGGCTACGCAGTATTTT
TRBJ1-2 TRBV6-1 TRBD1 - CAGSFAGTGASLNYGYTF TGTGCCGGCAGCTTCGCCGGGACAGGGGCCTCCCTTAACTATGGCTACACCTTC
TRBJ2-7 TRBV20-1 - - CSANPGGFYEQYF TGCAGTGCCAACCCCGGGGGTTTCTACGAGCAGTACTTC
TRBJ2-6 TRBV7-9 - - CASSLLTGPGANVLTF TGTGCCAGCAGCTTGCTCACCGGCCCTGGGGCCAACGTCCTGACTTTC
TRBJ2-1 TRBV29-1 - many CSVRAIGGEQFF TGCAGCGTTCGGGCGATCGGGGGTGAGCAGTTCTTC
TRBJ2-7 TRBV12-3/TRBV12-4 - many CASSQSLEGTYEQYF TGTGCCAGCAGCCAATCCCTGGAGGGAACCTACGAGCAGTACTTC
TRBJ2-3 TRBV20-1 TRBD2 - CSASRLAGERTDTQYF TGCAGTGCTAGTCGTCTAGCGGGGGAACGCACAGATACGCAGTATTTT
TRBJ1-4 TRBV7-8 - - CASSPRIAEKLFF TGTGCCAGCAGCCCCAGAATTGCCGAAAAACTGTTTTTT
TRBJ1-6 TRBV5-1 - few CASSLGLEVSPLHF TGCGCCAGCAGCCTAGGATTAGAGGTATCACCCCTCCACTTT
TRBJ2-2 TRBV7-7 TRBD1 - CASSSGQGHGGELFF TGTGCCAGCAGCTCGGGACAGGGGCATGGCGGGGAGCTGTTTTTT
TRBJ2-3 TRBV12-3/TRBV12-4 - - CASSARQTYREGSTDTQYF TGTGCCAGCAGTGCCCGACAAACCTACAGGGAGGGGAGCACAGATACGCAGTATTTT
TRBJ2-7 TRBV5-5 - - CASSSYPREQYF TGTGCCAGCAGCTCGTACCCCCGCGAGCAGTACTTC
TRBJ2-1 TRBV7-6 - few CASSLSQGNYNEQFF TGTGCCAGCAGCTTAAGCCAGGGCAACTACAATGAGCAGTTCTTC
TRBJ2-1 TRBV18 - - CASSPPGGWQFF TGTGCCAGCTCACCACCGGGCGGGTGGCAGTTCTTC
TRBJ2-1 TRBV11-2 TRBD1 - CASSLDGVRGQEQFF TGTGCCAGCAGCTTAGATGGCGTCAGGGGGCAAGAGCAGTTCTTC
TRBJ1-2 TRBV6-5 - few CASGPGPPGVSYGYTF TGTGCCAGCGGTCCGGGGCCCCCAGGGGTCTCCTATGGCTACACCTTC
TRBJ1-1 TRBV5-1 TRBD1 - CASSDTTGGRTEAFF TGCGCCAGCAGCGACACGACAGGGGGGAGAACTGAAGCTTTCTTT
TRBJ2-5 TRBV12-3/TRBV12-4 TRBD2 many CASSLSRTSVSQETQYF TGTGCCAGCAGTTTATCCCGCACTAGCGTGTCACAAGAGACCCAGTACTTC
TRBJ2-7 TRBV20-1 TRBD2 many CSATSGNGYEQYF TGCAGTGCTACTAGCGGGAACGGTTACGAGCAGTACTTC
TRBJ2-1 TRBV10-3 - many CAISESWAPGFF TGTGCCATCAGTGAGTCATGGGCCCCGGGGTTCTTC
TRBJ2-1 TRBV7-7 - few CASSSGSLNEQFF TGTGCCAGCAGCTCAGGGTCTCTTAATGAGCAGTTCTTC
TRBJ2-1 TRBV7-9 - few CASSSRLTSSYNEQFF TGTGCCAGCAGCTCTAGACTGACGAGCTCCTACAATGAGCAGTTCTTC
TRBJ2-5 TRBV15 - few CATSRDRALGETQYF TGTGCCACCAGCAGGGACCGGGCCCTAGGGGAGACCCAGTACTTC
TRBJ2-3 TRBV11-2 - few CASSLGLVLTTSTDTQYF TGTGCCAGCAGCTTAGGTTTGGTACTCACGACTAGCACAGATACGCAGTATTTT
TRBJ2-7 TRBV4-1 - few CASSQDPITTRQYF TGCGCCAGCAGCCAAGACCCCATCACTACGAGGCAGTACTTC
TRBJ2-1 TRBV10-3 TRBD2 many CAISDRGGGVNEQFF TGTGCCATCAGTGACCGTGGCGGGGGGGTCAATGAGCAGTTCTTC
TRBJ2-7 TRBV11-2 - - CASRRAGILAYEQYF TGTGCCAGCAGACGAGCCGGGATTTTGGCCTACGAGCAGTACTTC
TRBJ2-7 TRBV19 - - CASKPDGLNSYEQYF TGTGCCAGTAAACCGGACGGGTTGAACTCCTACGAGCAGTACTTC
TRBJ2-7 TRBV15 - - CATSGRISDEQYF TGTGCCACCAGCGGCCGGATTAGCGACGAGCAGTACTTC
TRBJ1-1 TRBV20-1 - - CSARGRGNTEAFF TGCAGTGCTAGAGGACGGGGGAACACTGAAGCTTTCTTT
TRBJ2-2 TRBV7-9 - - CASSRLGATGELFF TGTGCCAGCAGCCGTCTGGGGGCCACCGGGGAGCTGTTTTTT
TRBJ1-2 TRBV6-5 TRBD1 few CASTRGQANYGYTF TGTGCCAGCACCCGAGGACAGGCCAACTATGGCTACACCTTC